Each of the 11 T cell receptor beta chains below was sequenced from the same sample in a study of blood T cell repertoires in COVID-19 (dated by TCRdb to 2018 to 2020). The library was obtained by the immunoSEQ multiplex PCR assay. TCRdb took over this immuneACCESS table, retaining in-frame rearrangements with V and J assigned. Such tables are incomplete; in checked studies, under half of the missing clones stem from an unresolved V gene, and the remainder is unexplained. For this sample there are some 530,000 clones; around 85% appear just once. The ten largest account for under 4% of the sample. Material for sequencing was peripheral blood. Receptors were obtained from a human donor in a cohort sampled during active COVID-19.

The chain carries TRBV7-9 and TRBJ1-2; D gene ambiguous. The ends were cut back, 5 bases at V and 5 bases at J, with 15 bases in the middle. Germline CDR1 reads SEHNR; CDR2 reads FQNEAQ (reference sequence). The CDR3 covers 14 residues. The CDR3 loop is CASSPRGIIYGYTF. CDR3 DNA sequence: TGTGCCAGCAGCCCACGAGGAATAATTTATGGCTACACCTTC.

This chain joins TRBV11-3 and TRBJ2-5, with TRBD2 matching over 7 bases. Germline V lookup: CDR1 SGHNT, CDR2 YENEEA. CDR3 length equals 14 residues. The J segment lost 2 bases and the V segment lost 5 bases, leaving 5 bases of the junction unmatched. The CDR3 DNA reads TGTGCCAGCAGCCTGGGGGGGGGACAAGAGACCCAGTACTTC. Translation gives CASSLGGGQETQYF.

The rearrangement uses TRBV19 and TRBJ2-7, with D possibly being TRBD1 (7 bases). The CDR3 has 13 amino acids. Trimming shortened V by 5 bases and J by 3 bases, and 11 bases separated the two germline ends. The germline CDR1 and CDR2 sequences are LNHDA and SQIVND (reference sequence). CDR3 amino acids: CASSLQGGYEQYF. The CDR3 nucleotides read TGTGCCAGTAGTCTCCAGGGGGGCTACGAGCAGTACTTC.

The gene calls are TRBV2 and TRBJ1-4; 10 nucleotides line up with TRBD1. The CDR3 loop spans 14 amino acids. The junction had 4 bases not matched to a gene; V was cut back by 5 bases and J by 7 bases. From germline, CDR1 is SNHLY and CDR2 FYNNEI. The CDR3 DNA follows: TGTGCCAGCAGTACAGACAGGGGGCTTGAAAAACTGTTTTTT. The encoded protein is CASSTDRGLEKLFF.

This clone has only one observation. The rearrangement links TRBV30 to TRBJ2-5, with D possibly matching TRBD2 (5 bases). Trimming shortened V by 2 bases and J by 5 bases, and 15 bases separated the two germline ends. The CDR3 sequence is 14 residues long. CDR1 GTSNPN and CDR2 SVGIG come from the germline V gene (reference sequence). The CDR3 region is CAWSPTKRGETQYF. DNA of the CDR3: TGTGCCTGGAGTCCCACCAAGCGAGGGGAGACCCAGTACTTC.

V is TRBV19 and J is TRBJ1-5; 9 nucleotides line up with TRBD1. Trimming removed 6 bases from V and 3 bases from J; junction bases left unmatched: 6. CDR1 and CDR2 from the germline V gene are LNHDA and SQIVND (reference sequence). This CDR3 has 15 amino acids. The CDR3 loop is CASSPGQGSNQPQHF. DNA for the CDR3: TGTGCCAGTAGCCCGGGACAGGGTTCCAATCAGCCCCAGCATTTT.

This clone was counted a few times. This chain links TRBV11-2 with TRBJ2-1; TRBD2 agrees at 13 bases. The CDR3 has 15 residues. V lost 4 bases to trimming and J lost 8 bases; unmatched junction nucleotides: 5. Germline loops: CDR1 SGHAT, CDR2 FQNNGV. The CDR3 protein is CASSSGLAGAYEQFF. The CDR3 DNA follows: TGTGCCAGCAGCTCCGGACTAGCGGGAGCCTATGAGCAGTTCTTC.

The CDR3 reads CASSFSRLAGSHGELFF. DNA of the CDR3: TGTGCCAGCAGTTTTTCGAGACTAGCGGGATCCCACGGGGAGCTGTTTTTT. The chain recombines TRBV28 with TRBJ2-2; the match to TRBD2 covers 11 bases. Germline lookup yields CDR1 MDHEN and CDR2 SYDVKM. The CDR3 spans 17 residues. V lost 3 bases and J lost 7; bases outside the gene matches: 10. Based on the CDR3 plus reference TRBV28 and TRBJ2-2, the full variable domain is DVKVTQSSRYLVKRTGEKVFLECVQDMDHENMFWYRQDPGLGLRLIYFSYDVKMKEKGDIPEGYSVSREKKERFSLILESASTNQTSMYLCASSFSRLAGSHGELFFGEGSRLTVL.

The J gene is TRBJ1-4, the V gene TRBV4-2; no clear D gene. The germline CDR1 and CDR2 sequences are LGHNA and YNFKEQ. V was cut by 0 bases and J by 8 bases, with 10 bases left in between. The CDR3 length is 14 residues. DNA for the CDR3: TGTGCCAGCAGCCAAGATGAGGGTAGGGAAAAACTGTTTTTT. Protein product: CASSQDEGREKLFF.

CDR3 amino acids: CASSDRGSRGTDTQYF. The CDR3 nucleotides read TGTGCCAGCAGCGACCGCGGGAGTCGGGGCACAGATACGCAGTATTTT. V and J are TRBV7-3 and TRBJ2-3; TRBD2 matches at 7 bases. V shed 5 bases and J 1 base; nucleotides not matched to a gene: 9. This CDR3 is 16 amino acids long. CDR1 and CDR2 (germline): SGHTA, FQGTGA.

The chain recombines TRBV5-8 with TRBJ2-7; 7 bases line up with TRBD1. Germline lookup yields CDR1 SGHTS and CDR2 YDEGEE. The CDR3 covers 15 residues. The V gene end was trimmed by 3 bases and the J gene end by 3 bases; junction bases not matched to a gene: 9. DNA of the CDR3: TGTGCCAGCAGCTCAGTTCCGGGACAGCTCTACGAGCAGTACTTC. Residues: CASSSVPGQLYEQYF.